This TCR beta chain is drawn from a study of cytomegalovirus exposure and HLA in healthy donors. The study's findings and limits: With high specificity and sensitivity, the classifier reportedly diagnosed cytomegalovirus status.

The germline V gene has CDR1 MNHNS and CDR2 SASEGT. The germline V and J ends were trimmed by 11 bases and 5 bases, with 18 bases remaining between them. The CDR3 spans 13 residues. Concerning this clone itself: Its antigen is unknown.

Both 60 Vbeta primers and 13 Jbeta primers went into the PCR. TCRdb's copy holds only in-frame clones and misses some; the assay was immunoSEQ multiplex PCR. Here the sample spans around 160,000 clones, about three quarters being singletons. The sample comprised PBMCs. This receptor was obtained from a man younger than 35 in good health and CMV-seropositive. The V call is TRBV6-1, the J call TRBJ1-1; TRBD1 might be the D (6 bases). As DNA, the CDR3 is TGTGCCGGAGGATCCACAGGGCGGACTGAAGCTTTCTTT. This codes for CAGGSTGRTEAFF.